This TCR beta chain derives from a study of blood T cell repertoires in COVID-19. This clone was detected only once. V was pared by 2 bases and J by 8 bases, with 16 bases of the junction left unmatched. Looked up from germline, CDR1 is MNHEY and CDR2 is SMNVEV (reference sequence). The CDR3 is 18 amino acids. TCRdb's table, derived via immunoSEQ multiplex PCR, lists solely in-frame clones and lacks some. Here the sample spans tens of thousands of clones, 65% to 85% being singletons. The receptor was isolated from a man aged 65-85 years with active COVID-19. V usage is TRBV27 and J usage is TRBJ2-3; 10 positions match TRBD2. The sample consisted of peripheral blood. Here the CDR3 DNA reads TGTGCCAGCAGTTTAACAGGGGCCCTAGCGGGAGCCTTAAGTACGCAGTATTTT. This encodes CASSLTGALAGALSTQYF.